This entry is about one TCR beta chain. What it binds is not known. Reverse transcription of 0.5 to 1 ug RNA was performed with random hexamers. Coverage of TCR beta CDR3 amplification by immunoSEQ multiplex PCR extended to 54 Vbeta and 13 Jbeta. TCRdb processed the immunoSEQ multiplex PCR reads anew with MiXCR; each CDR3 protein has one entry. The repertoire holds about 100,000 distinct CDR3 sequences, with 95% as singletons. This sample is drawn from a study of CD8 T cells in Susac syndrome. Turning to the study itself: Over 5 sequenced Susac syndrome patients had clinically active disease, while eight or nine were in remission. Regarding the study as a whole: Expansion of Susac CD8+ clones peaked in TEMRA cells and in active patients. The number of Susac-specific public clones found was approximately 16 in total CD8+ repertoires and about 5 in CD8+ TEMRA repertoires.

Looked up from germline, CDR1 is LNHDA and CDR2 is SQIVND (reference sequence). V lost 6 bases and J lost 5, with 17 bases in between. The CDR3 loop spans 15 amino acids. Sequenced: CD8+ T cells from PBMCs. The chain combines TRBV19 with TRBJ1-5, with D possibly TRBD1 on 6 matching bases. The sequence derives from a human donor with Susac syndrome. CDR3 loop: CASSNGTRVYQPQHF. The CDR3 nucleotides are TGTGCCAGTAGCAATGGGACACGAGTGTATCAGCCCCAGCATTTT.